Sequencing of this T cell receptor beta chain was carried out in a study of T cell responses to AZD1222 COVID-19 vaccine. The study's findings and limits: Donors skewed white British and female; clonal diversity was possibly underestimated.

Sequencing was performed with immunoSEQ multiplex PCR; in TCRdb, only in-frame clones are kept and a portion is missing. The table has 90,000 to 100,000 clones, about nine tenths seen once. Comments on this clone: Its specificity is not known.

J was trimmed by 3 bases and V by 1 base; bases with no gene match: 4. The CDR3 runs 15 residues. Germline V gives CDR1 SGHRS, CDR2 YFSETQ. This sequence joins TRBV5-1 and TRBJ2-1, with TRBD1 identical over 7 bases. The sequences come from peripheral blood, collected 28 days after the second AZD1222 dose. The sequence came from an adult who received the AZD1222 COVID-19 vaccine. The CDR3 nucleotides read TGCGCCAGCAGCTTGTACGGGACAGACTACAATGAGCAGTTCTTC. It specifies CASSLYGTDYNEQFF.